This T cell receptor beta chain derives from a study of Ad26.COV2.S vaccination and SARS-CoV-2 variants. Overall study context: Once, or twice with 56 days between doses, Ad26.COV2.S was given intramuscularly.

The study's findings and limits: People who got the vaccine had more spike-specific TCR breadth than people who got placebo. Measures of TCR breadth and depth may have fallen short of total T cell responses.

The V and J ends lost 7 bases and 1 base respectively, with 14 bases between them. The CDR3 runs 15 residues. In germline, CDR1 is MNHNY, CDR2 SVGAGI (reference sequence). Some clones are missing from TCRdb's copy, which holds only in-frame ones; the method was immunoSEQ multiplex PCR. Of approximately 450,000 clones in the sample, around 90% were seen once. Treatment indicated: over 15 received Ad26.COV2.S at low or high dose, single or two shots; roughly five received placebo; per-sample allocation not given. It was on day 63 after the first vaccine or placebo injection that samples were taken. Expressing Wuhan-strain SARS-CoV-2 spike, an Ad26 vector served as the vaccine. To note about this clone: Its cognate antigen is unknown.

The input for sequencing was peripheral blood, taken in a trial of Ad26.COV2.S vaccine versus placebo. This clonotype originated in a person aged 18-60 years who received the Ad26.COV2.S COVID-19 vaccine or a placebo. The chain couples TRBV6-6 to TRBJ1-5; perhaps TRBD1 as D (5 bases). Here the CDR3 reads CASTTTEGSNQPQHF. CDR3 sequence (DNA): TGTGCCAGCACCACGACTGAGGGGAGCAATCAGCCCCAGCATTTT.